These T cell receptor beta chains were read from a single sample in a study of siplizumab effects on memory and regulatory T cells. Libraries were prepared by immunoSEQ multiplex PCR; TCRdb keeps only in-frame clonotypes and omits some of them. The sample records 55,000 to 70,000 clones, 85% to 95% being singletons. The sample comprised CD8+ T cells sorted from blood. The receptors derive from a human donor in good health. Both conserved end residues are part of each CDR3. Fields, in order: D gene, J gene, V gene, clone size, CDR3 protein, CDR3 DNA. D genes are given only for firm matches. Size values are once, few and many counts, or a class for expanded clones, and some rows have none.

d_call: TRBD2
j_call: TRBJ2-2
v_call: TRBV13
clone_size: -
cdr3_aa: CASSFGLAGDYTGELFF
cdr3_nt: TGTGCCAGCAGCTTCGGACTAGCGGGAGATTACACCGGGGAGCTGTTTTTT

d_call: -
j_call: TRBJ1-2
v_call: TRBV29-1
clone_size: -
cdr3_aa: CSVTAGHSNYGYTF
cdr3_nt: TGCAGCGTTACAGCGGGACACTCTAACTATGGCTACACCTTC

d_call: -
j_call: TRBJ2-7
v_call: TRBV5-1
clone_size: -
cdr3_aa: CASSSSEGSEQYF
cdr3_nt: TGCGCCAGCAGCTCCTCAGAAGGGTCCGAGCAGTACTTC

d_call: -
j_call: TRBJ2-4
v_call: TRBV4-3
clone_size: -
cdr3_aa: CASSQYRVDIQYF
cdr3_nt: TGCGCCAGCAGCCAATACAGGGTCGACATTCAGTACTTC

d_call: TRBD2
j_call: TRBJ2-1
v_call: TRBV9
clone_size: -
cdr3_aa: CASSVRTSGSNEQFF
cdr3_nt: TGTGCCAGCAGCGTACGGACTAGCGGGAGCAATGAGCAGTTCTTC

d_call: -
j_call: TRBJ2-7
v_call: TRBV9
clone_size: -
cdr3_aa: CASSIEAAKTHEQYF
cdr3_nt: TGTGCCAGCAGCATCGAGGCAGCGAAGACCCACGAGCAGTACTTC

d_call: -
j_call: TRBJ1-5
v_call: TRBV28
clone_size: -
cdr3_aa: CASRGGDPQHF
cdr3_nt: TGTGCCAGCAGAGGGGGAGACCCCCAGCATTTT

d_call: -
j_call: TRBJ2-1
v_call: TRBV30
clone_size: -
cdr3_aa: CAWSPYSGPPYNEQFF
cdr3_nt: TGTGCCTGGAGTCCCTATAGCGGACCCCCCTACAATGAGCAGTTCTTC

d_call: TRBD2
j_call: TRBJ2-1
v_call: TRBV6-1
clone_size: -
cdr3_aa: CASSEAPGLAVYNEQFF
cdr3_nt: TGTGCCAGCAGTGAAGCCCCGGGACTAGCGGTCTACAATGAGCAGTTCTTC

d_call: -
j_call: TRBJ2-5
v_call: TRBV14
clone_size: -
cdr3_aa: CTSSQELESPQETQYF
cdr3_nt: TGTACCAGCAGCCAAGAACTAGAAAGCCCACAAGAGACCCAGTACTTC

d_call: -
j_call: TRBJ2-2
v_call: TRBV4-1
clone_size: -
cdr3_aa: CASSETAGELFF
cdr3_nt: TGCGCCAGCAGCGAAACGGCCGGGGAGCTGTTTTTT

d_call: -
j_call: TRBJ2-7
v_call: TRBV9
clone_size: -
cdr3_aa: CASSPRTAYEQYF
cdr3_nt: TGTGCCAGCAGCCCGCGGACAGCCTACGAGCAGTACTTC

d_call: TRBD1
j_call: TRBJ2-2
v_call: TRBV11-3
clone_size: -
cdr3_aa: CASSGGTGELFF
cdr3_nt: TGTGCCAGCTCAGGGGGAACCGGGGAGCTGTTTTTT

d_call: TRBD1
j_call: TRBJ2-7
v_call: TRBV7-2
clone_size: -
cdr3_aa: CASSLAGTGYYEQYF
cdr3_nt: TGTGCCAGCAGCTTAGCAGGGACAGGGTACTACGAGCAGTACTTC

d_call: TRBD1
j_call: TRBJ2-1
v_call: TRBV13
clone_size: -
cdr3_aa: CASSARDRGFHEQFF
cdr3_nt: TGTGCCAGCAGCGCCCGGGACAGGGGATTTCATGAGCAGTTCTTC

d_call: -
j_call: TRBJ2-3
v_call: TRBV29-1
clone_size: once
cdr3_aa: CSVEEGLNTDTQYF
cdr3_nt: TGCAGCGTTGAAGAGGGACTTAACACAGATACGCAGTATTTT

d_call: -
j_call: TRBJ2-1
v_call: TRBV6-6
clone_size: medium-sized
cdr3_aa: CASSSSSYNEQFF
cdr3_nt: TGTGCCAGCAGCTCTAGCTCCTACAATGAGCAGTTCTTC

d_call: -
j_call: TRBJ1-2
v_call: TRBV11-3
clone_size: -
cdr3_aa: CASSRLGGDYYGYTF
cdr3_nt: TGTGCCAGCAGCCGGCTGGGGGGGGACTACTATGGCTACACCTTC

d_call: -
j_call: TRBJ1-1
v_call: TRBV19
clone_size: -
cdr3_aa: CASSLASNTEAFF
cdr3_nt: TGTGCCAGTAGTCTCGCGTCTAACACTGAAGCTTTCTTT

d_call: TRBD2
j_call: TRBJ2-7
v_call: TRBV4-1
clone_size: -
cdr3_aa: CASSHGLDVEQYF
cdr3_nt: TGCGCCAGCAGCCACGGACTAGACGTCGAGCAGTACTTC

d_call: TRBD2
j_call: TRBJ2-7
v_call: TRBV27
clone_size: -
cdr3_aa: CASSLKGTTPYEQYF
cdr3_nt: TGTGCCAGCAGTTTGAAAGGGACTACCCCCTACGAGCAGTACTTC

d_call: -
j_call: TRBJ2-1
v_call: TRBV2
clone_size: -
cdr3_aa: CASSGTPFNEQFF
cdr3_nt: TGTGCCAGCAGCGGGACGCCCTTCAATGAGCAGTTCTTC

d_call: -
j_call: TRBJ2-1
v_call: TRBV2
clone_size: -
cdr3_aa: CASSWDNQEFYNEQFF
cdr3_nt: TGTGCCAGCAGCTGGGACAACCAGGAGTTTTACAATGAGCAGTTCTTC

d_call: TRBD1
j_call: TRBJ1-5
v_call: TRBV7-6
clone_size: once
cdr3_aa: CASSPDRGNQPQHF
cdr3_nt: TGTGCCAGCAGCCCTGACAGGGGCAATCAGCCCCAGCATTTT

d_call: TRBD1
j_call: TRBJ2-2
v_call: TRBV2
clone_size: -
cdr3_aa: CASNGGQGGTGELFF
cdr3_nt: TGTGCCAGCAATGGTGGACAGGGGGGCACCGGGGAGCTGTTTTTT

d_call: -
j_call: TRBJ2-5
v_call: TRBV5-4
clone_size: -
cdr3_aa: CASSEEVEETQYF
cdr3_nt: TGTGCCAGCAGCGAGGAGGTAGAAGAGACCCAGTACTTC

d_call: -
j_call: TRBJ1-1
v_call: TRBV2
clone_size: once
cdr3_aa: CASGDGEAFF
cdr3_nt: TGTGCCAGCGGGGACGGTGAAGCTTTCTTT

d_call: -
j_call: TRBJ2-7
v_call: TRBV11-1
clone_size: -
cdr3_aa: CASSFQGSRYEQYF
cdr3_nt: TGTGCCAGCAGCTTTCAGGGGAGTCGCTACGAGCAGTACTTC

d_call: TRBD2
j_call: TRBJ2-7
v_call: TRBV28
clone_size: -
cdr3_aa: CASSLHGTSGLYEQYF
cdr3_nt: TGTGCCAGCAGTCTCCACGGGACTAGCGGGCTCTACGAGCAGTACTTC

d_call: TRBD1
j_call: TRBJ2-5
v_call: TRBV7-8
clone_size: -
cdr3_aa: CASSLARTGSGTQYF
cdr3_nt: TGTGCCAGCAGCTTAGCCCGGACAGGTTCTGGGACCCAGTACTTC

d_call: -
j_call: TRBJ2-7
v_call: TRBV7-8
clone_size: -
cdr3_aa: CASSKTGTQGEQYF
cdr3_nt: TGTGCCAGCAGCAAGACCGGGACCCAAGGCGAGCAGTACTTC

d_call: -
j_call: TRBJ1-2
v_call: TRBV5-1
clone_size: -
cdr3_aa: CASSPESQGGYGYTF
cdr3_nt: TGCGCCAGCAGCCCCGAAAGCCAAGGGGGCTATGGCTACACCTTC

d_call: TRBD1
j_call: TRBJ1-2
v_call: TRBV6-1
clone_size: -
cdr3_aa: CASSELGTGYGYTF
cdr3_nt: TGTGCCAGCAGTGAACTCGGGACAGGGTATGGCTACACCTTC

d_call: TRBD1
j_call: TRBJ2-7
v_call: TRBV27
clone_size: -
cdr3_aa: CASSFTTGGYEQYF
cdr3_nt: TGTGCCAGCAGTTTCACGACAGGGGGGTACGAGCAGTACTTC

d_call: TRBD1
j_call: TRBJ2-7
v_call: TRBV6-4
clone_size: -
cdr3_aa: CASSEGTGDYEQYF
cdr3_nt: TGTGCCAGCAGCGAGGGGACAGGGGACTACGAGCAGTACTTC

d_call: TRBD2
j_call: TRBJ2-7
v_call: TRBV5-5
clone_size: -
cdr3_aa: CASSLGLAGGYEQYF
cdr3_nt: TGTGCCAGCAGCCTAGGACTAGCGGGAGGGTACGAGCAGTACTTC

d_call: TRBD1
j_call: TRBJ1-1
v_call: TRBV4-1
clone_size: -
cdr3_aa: CASSLAGTGNTEAFF
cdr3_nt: TGCGCCAGCAGCCTTGCAGGGACAGGGAACACTGAAGCTTTCTTT

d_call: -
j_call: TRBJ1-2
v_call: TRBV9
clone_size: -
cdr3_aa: CASSGVNYDSFDVGYTF
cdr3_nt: TGTGCCAGCAGCGGGGTCAATTACGACAGTTTCGATGTAGGCTACACCTTC

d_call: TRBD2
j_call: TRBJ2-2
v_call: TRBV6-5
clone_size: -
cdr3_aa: CASRLLAGATGELFF
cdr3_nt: TGTGCCAGCAGACTACTAGCGGGGGCCACCGGGGAGCTGTTTTTT

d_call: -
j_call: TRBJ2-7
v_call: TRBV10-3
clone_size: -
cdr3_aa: CAISESRGAEQYF
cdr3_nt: TGTGCCATCAGTGAGTCGAGGGGAGCCGAGCAGTACTTC

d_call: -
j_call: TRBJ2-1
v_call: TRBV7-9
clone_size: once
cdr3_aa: CASSLGRNEQFF
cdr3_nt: TGTGCCAGCAGCTTAGGTCGAAATGAGCAGTTCTTC

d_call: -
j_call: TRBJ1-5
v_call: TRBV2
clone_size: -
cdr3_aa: CASRPRGDSNQPQHF
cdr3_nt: TGTGCCAGCAGACCACGTGGGGACAGCAATCAGCCCCAGCATTTT

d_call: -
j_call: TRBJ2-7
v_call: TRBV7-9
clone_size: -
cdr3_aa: CASSPNLYEQYF
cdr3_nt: TGTGCCAGCAGCCCCAATTTATACGAGCAGTACTTC